This TCR beta chain is drawn from a study of shared clonotypes between healthy human individuals. The split of CD4+ cells yielded CD45RA+ naive and CD45RA-negative memory subsets. Clones were read by immunoSEQ multiplex PCR, and TCRdb kept only the in-frame ones, dropping some. Among 2,500,000 or so clones listed, roughly 93% were seen once. This clone has just one count. V dropped 2 bases and J dropped 8; count of bases not matched to a gene: 4. CDR1 and CDR2 (germline): GTSNPN, SVGIG (reference sequence). This CDR3 contains 12 residues. The rearrangement uses TRBV30 and TRBJ1-2, with 8 bases identical to TRBD1. The TCR comes from a man aged 18 to 35 in good health. Some clones in this sample may be carry-over from other donors' samples. Sequencing was performed on naive CD4+ T cells from PBMCs. The subset denotes: CD45RA+ positively selected. The CDR3 sequence is CAWSSQGDGYTF. CDR3 coding DNA: TGTGCCTGGAGTTCACAGGGGGACGGCTACACCTTC.